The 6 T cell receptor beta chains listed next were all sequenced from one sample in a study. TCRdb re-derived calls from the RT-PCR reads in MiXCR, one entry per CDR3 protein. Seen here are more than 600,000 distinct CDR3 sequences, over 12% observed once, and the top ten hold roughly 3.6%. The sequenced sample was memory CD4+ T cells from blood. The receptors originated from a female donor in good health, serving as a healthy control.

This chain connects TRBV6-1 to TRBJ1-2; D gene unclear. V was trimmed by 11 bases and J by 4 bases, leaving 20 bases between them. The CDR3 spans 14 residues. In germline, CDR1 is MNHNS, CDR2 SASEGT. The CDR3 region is CAGWSAGRGYGYTF. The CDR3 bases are TGTGCCGGATGGTCGGCGGGTCGCGGCTATGGCTACACCTTC.

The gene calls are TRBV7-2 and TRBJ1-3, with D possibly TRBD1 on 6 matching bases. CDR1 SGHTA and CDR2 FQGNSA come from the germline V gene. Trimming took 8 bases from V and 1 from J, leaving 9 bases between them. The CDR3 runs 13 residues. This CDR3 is CASEGGSGNTIYF. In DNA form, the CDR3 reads TGTGCCAGCGAGGGGGGGTCTGGAAACACCATATATTTT.

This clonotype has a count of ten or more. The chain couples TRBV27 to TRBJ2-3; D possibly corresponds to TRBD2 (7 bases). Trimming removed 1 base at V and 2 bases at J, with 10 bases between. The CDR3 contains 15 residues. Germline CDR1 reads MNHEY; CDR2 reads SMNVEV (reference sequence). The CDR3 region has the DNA TGTGCCAGCAGTTTATGGGGGGGGCCCACAGATACGCAGTATTTT. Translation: CASSLWGGPTDTQYF.

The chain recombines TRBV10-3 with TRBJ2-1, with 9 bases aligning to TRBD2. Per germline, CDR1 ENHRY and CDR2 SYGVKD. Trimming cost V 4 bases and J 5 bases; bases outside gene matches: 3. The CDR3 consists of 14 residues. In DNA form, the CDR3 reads TGTGCCATCAGTGGGACTAGCGCCGACAATGAGCAGTTCTTC. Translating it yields CAISGTSADNEQFF.

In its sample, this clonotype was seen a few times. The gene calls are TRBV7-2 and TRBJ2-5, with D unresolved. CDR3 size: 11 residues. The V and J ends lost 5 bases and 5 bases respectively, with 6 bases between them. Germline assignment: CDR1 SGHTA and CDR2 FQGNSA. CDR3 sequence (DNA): TGTGCCAGCAGCCCATGGGAGACCCAGTACTTC. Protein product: CASSPWETQYF.

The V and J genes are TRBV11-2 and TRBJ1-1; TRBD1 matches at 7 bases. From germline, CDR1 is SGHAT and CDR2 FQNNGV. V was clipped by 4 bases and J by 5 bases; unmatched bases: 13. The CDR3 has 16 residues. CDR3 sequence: CASSSLGVGGGTEAFF. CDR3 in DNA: TGTGCCAGCAGCTCCCTGGGCGTAGGGGGCGGAACTGAAGCTTTCTTT.